These T cell receptor beta chains were read from a single sample in a study of blood T cell repertoires in COVID-19. Profiled with immunoSEQ multiplex PCR; TCRdb holds only in-frame clones, not every one. The sample carries 250,000 or so clones, approximately 86% recorded once. The sample comprised peripheral blood. The origin of the receptors is a young woman with acute or convalescent COVID-19. The CDR3 runs from the conserved cysteine through the conserved F or W. A D gene is named only where the DNA matches it firmly. Size is stated for part of the rows, as once, few or many counts, or as a class when the clone is expanded.

clone_size j_call v_call d_call cdr3_aa cdr3_nt
- TRBJ1-4 TRBV2 - CASRFRDTANEKLFF TGTGCCAGCAGGTTCCGGGACACCGCGAATGAAAAACTGTTTTTT
- TRBJ2-5 TRBV19 TRBD2 CASSPLASGYWGTQYF TGTGCCAGTAGTCCCCTGGCTAGCGGTTATTGGGGGACCCAGTACTTC
many TRBJ2-7 TRBV2 TRBD1 CASSEGAGGYEQYF TGTGCCAGCAGTGAAGGGGCAGGGGGTTACGAGCAGTACTTC
- TRBJ2-1 TRBV29-1 - CSVSGTTYNEQFF TGCAGCGTATCCGGGACAACTTACAATGAGCAGTTCTTC
once TRBJ1-1 TRBV6-2/TRBV6-3 - CASSSPGRTEAFF TGTGCCAGCAGTTCCCCAGGGCGCACTGAAGCTTTCTTT
- TRBJ2-1 TRBV6-2/TRBV6-3 TRBD2 CASSSLAGGRNEQFF TGTGCCAGCAGTTCCCTAGCGGGAGGGAGGAATGAGCAGTTCTTC
- TRBJ2-7 TRBV5-1 TRBD2 CASSSGLATHEQYF TGCGCCAGCAGCTCAGGACTAGCCACCCACGAGCAGTACTTC
- TRBJ2-7 TRBV10-3 TRBD1 CAIPGQVAYEQYF TGTGCCATCCCGGGACAGGTAGCCTACGAGCAGTACTTC
once TRBJ1-5 TRBV19 - CATEGTVGSNQPQHF TGTGCCACCGAGGGCACAGTTGGTAGCAATCAGCCCCAGCATTTT
- TRBJ1-3 TRBV18 TRBD1 CASFTTGEHAGNTIYF TGTGCCAGCTTTACAACAGGGGAACACGCTGGAAACACCATATATTTT
- TRBJ1-5 TRBV28 - CASSLAGGNQPQHF TGTGCCAGCAGTTTAGCCGGAGGCAATCAGCCCCAGCATTTT
few TRBJ2-7 TRBV29-1 - CSVLNRQAATYEQYF TGCAGCGTTCTAAACAGACAGGCAGCCACCTACGAGCAGTACTTC
- TRBJ2-5 TRBV19 - CASSIGRGQETQYF TGTGCCAGTAGTATCGGCAGGGGCCAAGAGACCCAGTACTTC
- TRBJ2-1 TRBV7-7 TRBD1 CASSDGTGGYEQFF TGTGCTAGCAGCGACGGGACAGGGGGATATGAGCAGTTCTTC
- TRBJ2-5 TRBV24-1 TRBD1 CATSDPDRGRETQYF TGTGCCACCAGTGATCCGGACAGGGGGCGAGAGACCCAGTACTTC
- TRBJ2-7 TRBV5-4 TRBD2 CASSLPGTSGRLGEDEQYF TGTGCCAGCAGCTTACCCGGGACTAGCGGGAGGCTGGGTGAGGACGAGCAGTACTTC
- TRBJ2-1 TRBV19 TRBD2 CASSIGLAGGRDEQFF TGTGCCAGTAGTATTGGGCTAGCGGGAGGTAGGGATGAGCAGTTCTTC
- TRBJ2-2 TRBV7-6 - CASSLRGQDHPNTGELFF TGTGCCAGCAGCCTAAGGGGCCAGGACCACCCGAACACCGGGGAGCTGTTTTTT
- TRBJ2-4 TRBV7-2 - CASSLTAASDIQYF TGTGCCAGCAGCTTAACCGCGGCTTCGGACATTCAGTACTTC
- TRBJ2-3 TRBV9 - CASSAGLPSTDTQYF TGTGCCAGCAGCGCTGGACTCCCTAGCACAGATACGCAGTATTTT
- TRBJ2-1 TRBV7-6 - CASSLSGQTYNEQFF TGTGCCAGCAGCTTATCCGGACAGACTTACAATGAGCAGTTCTTC
few TRBJ1-1 TRBV7-3 TRBD1 CASSLVGGQPNTEAFF TGTGCCAGCAGCTTAGTCGGGGGACAGCCGAACACTGAAGCTTTCTTT
- TRBJ1-6 TRBV4-3 TRBD1 CASSPGDRALPTLHF TGCGCCAGCAGCCCGGGGGACAGGGCCCTTCCAACCCTCCACTTT
- TRBJ1-6 TRBV18 - CASSITEGRTSGTLHF TGTGCCAGCTCAATTACGGAGGGACGCACGTCGGGAACCCTCCACTTT
- TRBJ2-3 TRBV5-8 TRBD2 CASSLGARASGRFGTDTQYF TGTGCCAGCAGCTTGGGAGCCCGGGCTAGCGGGAGATTCGGCACAGATACGCAGTATTTT
- TRBJ2-7 TRBV6-5 TRBD2 CATTAGVGEQYF TGTGCCACGACTGCGGGAGTAGGTGAGCAGTACTTC
- TRBJ2-1 TRBV6-5 - CASSSYSGEQFF TGTGCCAGCAGTTCCTATAGCGGTGAGCAGTTCTTC
- TRBJ1-2 TRBV6-1 TRBD1 CASSEATGNGYTF TGTGCCAGCAGTGAAGCGACAGGGAATGGCTACACCTTC
once TRBJ1-4 TRBV18 - CASSPLKRTDEKLFF TGTGCCAGCTCACCACTTAAGAGGACAGATGAAAAACTGTTTTTT
- TRBJ2-3 TRBV24-1 - CATSQTDTQYF TGTGCCACCAGTCAGACAGATACGCAGTATTTT
- TRBJ1-3 TRBV14 - CASRPTGSSGNTIYF TGTGCCAGCAGGCCCACAGGGTCCTCTGGAAACACCATATATTTT
- TRBJ1-4 TRBV7-9 - CASSLTATGRTNEKLFF TGTGCCAGCAGCCTTACAGCCACAGGGCGAACTAATGAAAAACTGTTTTTT
- TRBJ1-2 TRBV4-3 - CASSQGRRTNYGYTF TGCGCCAGCAGCCAAGGCCGGAGAACAAACTATGGCTACACCTTC
- TRBJ2-3 TRBV11-2 - CASSLAGPDTQYF TGTGCCAGCAGCTTAGCTGGGCCAGATACGCAGTATTTT
- TRBJ2-1 TRBV7-2 - CASSLGSGSSYNEQFF TGTGCCAGCAGCTTAGGGAGCGGTAGCTCCTACAATGAGCAGTTCTTC
- TRBJ2-2 TRBV15 - CATSPQVRGTGELFF TGTGCCACCAGCCCCCAGGTGCGTGGAACCGGGGAGCTGTTTTTT
- TRBJ1-2 TRBV9 - CASSAAPLGVRNYGYTF TGTGCCAGCAGCGCAGCCCCATTAGGGGTTCGTAACTATGGCTACACCTTC
few TRBJ1-6 TRBV19 TRBD1 CASSSTGTGASPLHF TGTGCCAGTAGTTCGACCGGGACAGGGGCTTCACCCCTCCACTTT
- TRBJ2-7 TRBV2 TRBD1 CASSKTGTGKDEQYF TGTGCCAGCAGTAAGACCGGGACAGGGAAGGACGAGCAGTACTTC
- TRBJ2-3 TRBV6-2/TRBV6-3 TRBD2 CASSGLAGADTQYF TGTGCCAGCAGTGGACTAGCGGGAGCAGATACGCAGTATTTT
- TRBJ2-7 TRBV9 - CASSPGGGWYEQYF TGTGCCAGCAGCCCAGGTGGGGGCTGGTACGAGCAGTACTTC